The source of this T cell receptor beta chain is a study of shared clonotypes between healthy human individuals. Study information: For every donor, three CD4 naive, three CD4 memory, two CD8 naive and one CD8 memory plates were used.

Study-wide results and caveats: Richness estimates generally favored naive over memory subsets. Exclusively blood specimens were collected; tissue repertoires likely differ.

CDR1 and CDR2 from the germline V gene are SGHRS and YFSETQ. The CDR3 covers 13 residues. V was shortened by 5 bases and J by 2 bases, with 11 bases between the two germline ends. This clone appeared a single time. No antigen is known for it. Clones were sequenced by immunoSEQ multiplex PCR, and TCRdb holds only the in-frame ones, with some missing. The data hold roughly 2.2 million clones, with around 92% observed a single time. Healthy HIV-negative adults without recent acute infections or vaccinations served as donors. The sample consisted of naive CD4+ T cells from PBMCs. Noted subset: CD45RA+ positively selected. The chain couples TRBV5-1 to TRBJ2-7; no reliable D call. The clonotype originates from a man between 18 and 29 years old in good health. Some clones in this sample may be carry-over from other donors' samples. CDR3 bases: TGCGCCAGCAGACCGACGGCCACCTACGAGCAGTACTTC. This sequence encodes CASRPTATYEQYF.